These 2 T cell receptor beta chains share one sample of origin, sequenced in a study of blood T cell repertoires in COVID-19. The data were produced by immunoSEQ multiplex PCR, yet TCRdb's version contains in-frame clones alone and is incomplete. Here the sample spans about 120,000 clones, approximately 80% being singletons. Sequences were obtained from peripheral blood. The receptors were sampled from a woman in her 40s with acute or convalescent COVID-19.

CDR3 region: CASSSQDRGASYEQYF. The CDR3 DNA sequence: TGTGCCAGCAGCTCCCAGGACAGGGGTGCATCCTACGAGCAGTACTTC. This sequence joins TRBV11-2 and TRBJ2-7; TRBD1 matches 9 bases. CDR1 is SGHAT, CDR2 FQNNGV, per germline. The CDR3 loop spans 16 amino acids. V shed 4 bases, J shed 1 base, and the junction held 8 bases outside the gene matches.

The CDR3 protein is CASSLYLSGAGAKNIQYF. CDR3 DNA sequence: TGTGCCAGCAGCTTATATCTCAGCGGGGCAGGGGCCAAAAACATTCAGTACTTC. V usage is TRBV11-2 and J usage is TRBJ2-4, with 7 bases that match TRBD2. Germline loops: CDR1 SGHAT, CDR2 FQNNGV. This CDR3 comprises 18 residues. The junction had 11 bases not matched to a gene; V was cut back by 2 bases and J by 1 base.